This TCR beta chain originates from a study of beta chain features in type 1 diabetes. This clone has more than one count but fewer than ten. In the same sample, other DNA sequences code for this CDR3. Every bit of the isolated RNA underwent reverse transcription, so sequencing read expressed TCRB transcripts. This table comes from immunoSEQ multiplex PCR, and its TCRdb copy is limited to in-frame clones, with some not included. The data hold 350,000 to 450,000 clones, with approximately 15% observed a single time. Germline-derived CDR1 and CDR2 are SQVTM and ANQGSEA. The V segment lost 7 bases and the J segment 4 bases; nucleotides outside the gene matches: 1. The CDR3 spans 12 residues.

The chain is built from TRBV29-1 and TRBJ1-5, with 10 bases lining up with TRBD1. The clonotype comes from a woman aged 18-29 years in good health. Sequenced sample: naive CD4+ T cells from blood. The CDR3: CSAGQGNQPQHF. In DNA form, the CDR3 reads TGCAGCGCGGGACAGGGGAATCAGCCCCAGCATTTT. Combining the CDR3 with reference TRBV29-1 and TRBJ1-5 gives the whole variable domain SAVISQKPSRDICQRGTSLTIQCQVDSQVTMMFWYRQQPGQSLTLIATANQGSEATYESGFVIDKFPISRPNLTFSTLTVSNMSPEDSSIYLCSAGQGNQPQHFGDGTRLSIL.